This T cell receptor (beta chain) was recovered during a study of blood T cell repertoires in COVID-19. V lost 4 bases and J 1 base, leaving 7 bases between the germline ends. Per germline, CDR1 WNHNN and CDR2 SYGVQD (reference sequence). The CDR3 has 13 amino acids. Participants had their cohort set by participant-reported clinical history. The repertoire was sequenced with immunoSEQ multiplex PCR; TCRdb's copy has only in-frame clones and lacks some. The table shows about 370,000 clones, with 85% to 90% occurring only once. This rearrangement joins TRBV10-1 to TRBJ2-5; D not resolved. The sequence derives from a man between 18 and 29 years old who had recovered from COVID-19. Sequencing input: PBMCs or T cells enriched from blood (not recorded which). For the CDR3, the DNA is TGCGCCAGCAGTGGAGCACCCCAAGAGACCCAGTACTTC. Protein sequence: CASSGAPQETQYF.